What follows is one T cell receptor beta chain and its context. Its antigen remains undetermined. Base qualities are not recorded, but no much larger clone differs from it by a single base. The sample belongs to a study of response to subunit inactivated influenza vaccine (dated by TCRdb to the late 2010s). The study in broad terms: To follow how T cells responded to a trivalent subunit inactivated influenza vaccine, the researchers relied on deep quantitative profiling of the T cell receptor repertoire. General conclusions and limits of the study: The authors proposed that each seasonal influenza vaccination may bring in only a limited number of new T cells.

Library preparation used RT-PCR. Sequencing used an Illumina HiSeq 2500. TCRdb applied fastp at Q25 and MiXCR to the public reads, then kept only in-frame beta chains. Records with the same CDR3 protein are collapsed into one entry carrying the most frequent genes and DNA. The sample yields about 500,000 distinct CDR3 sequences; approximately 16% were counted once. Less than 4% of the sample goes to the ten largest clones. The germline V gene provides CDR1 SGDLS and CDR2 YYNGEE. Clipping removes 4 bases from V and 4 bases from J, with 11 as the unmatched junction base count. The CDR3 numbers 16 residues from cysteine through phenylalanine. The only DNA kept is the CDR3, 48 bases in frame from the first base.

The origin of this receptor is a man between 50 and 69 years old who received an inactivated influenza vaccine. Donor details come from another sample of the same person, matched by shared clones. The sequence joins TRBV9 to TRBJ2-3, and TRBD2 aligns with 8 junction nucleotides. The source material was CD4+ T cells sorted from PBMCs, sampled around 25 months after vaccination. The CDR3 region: CASSTLKREGSDTQYF. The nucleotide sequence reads TGTGCCAGCAGCACCCTTAAACGGGAGGGGTCAGATACGCAGTATTTT.